This T cell receptor (beta chain) emerged from a study of blood T cell repertoires in COVID-19. Study-wide background: Samples taken during acute and convalescent COVID-19 were collected in the United States, Italy and Spain.

Under the authors' procedure: For nucleated cells, counts were estimated from reference gene primer amplification. Clones were read by immunoSEQ multiplex PCR, and TCRdb kept only the in-frame ones, dropping some. D and trimming were read from the DNA, whereas the V and J calls and clone size are those reported in that table. The sample includes some 190,000 clones, 82% of them seen just once. The CDR3 loop spans 17 amino acids. CDR1 and CDR2 from the germline V gene are SGHNT and YYREEE (reference sequence). Trimming at V came to 2 bases and at J to 5 bases, leaving 10 bases not matched to a gene. The rearrangement uses TRBV5-4 and TRBJ2-3; 11 positions agree with TRBD2. The TCR originated in an elderly woman with active or convalescent COVID-19. Sequenced material: peripheral blood. CDR3 coding DNA: TGTGCCAGCAGCTTCGGGACTAGCGGAGCCTCGGGAGATACGCAGTATTTT. Protein product: CASSFGTSGASGDTQYF. The variable domain in full, completed from reference TRBV5-4 and TRBJ2-3, reads ETGVTQSPTHLIKTRGQQVTLRCSSQSGHNTVSWYQQALGQGPQFIFQYYREEENGRGNFPPRFSGLQFPNYSSELNVNALELDDSALYLCASSFGTSGASGDTQYFGPGTRLTVL.